This is a list of T cell receptor beta chains from one sample in a study of blood T cell repertoires in COVID-19. Using immunoSEQ multiplex PCR, the repertoire was profiled, and TCRdb retains in-frame clones only, with some absent. Of 150,000 to 200,000 clones in the sample, approximately 88% were seen once. Sequencing was carried out using peripheral blood. The receptors derive from a woman between 45 and 60 years old with acute or convalescent COVID-19. Both conserved end residues are part of each CDR3. D genes are given only for firm matches. Not every row has a clone size; where given, it reads once, few, many or a size class.

CDR3 DNA,CDR3 protein,J gene,D gene,V gene,clone size
TGTGCCAGCACCACGAGAATGGGGACAGGGCATAATTCACCCCTCCACTTT,CASTTRMGTGHNSPLHF,TRBJ1-6,TRBD1,TRBV5-4,-
TGTGCCAGCAGTTTAACAGCAGGAGGTCATGAGCAGTTCTTC,CASSLTAGGHEQFF,TRBJ2-1,-,TRBV27,-
TGTGCCAGCAGCCCTCGACAGGGAGTAGAGACCCAGTACTTC,CASSPRQGVETQYF,TRBJ2-5,TRBD1,TRBV11-3,-
TGCGCCAGCAGCTTGGAACAGGGGGGGAACACTGAAGCTTTCTTT,CASSLEQGGNTEAFF,TRBJ1-1,TRBD1,TRBV5-1,-
TGTGCCAGCAGCTTAGTACTAGCCACCGGGGAGCTGTTTTTT,CASSLVLATGELFF,TRBJ2-2,-,TRBV7-2,-
TGTGCCAGCAGTTACCTTGGACTAGCTGACGAGCAGTACTTC,CASSYLGLADEQYF,TRBJ2-7,TRBD2,TRBV6-2/TRBV6-3,-
TGTGTCGGTGGCATTCTATGGACGGGGGGTAGCTCCTATAATTCACCCCTCCACTTT,CVGGILWTGGSSYNSPLHF,TRBJ1-6,-,TRBV19,-
TGTGCCAGCAGTTTAAGACCGGGTCCGACGGGACTAGCGCCGAGAGATACGCAGTATTTT,CASSLRPGPTGLAPRDTQYF,TRBJ2-3,TRBD2,TRBV27,-
TGTGCCATCAGGCCCCAGGAGGGCACTGAAGCTTTCTTT,CAIRPQEGTEAFF,TRBJ1-1,-,TRBV10-3,few
TGTGCCAGCAGTTACTCGGGAGACACCGGGGAGCTGTTTTTT,CASSYSGDTGELFF,TRBJ2-2,-,TRBV6-5,once
TGTGCCAGCAATTTACAGGGGTACACCGGGGAGCTGTTTTTT,CASNLQGYTGELFF,TRBJ2-2,TRBD1,TRBV3-1/TRBV3-2,-
TGTGCCAGCAGCGTAGCCCGCCGGACAGCCCCTAACTATGGCTACACCTTC,CASSVARRTAPNYGYTF,TRBJ1-2,-,TRBV9,-
TGCGCCAGCAGCCCTGGACTAGCGGGAATCACAGATACGCAGTATTTT,CASSPGLAGITDTQYF,TRBJ2-3,TRBD2,TRBV5-1,-